This TCR beta chain was sequenced for a study of shared clonotypes between healthy human individuals. V dropped 0 bases and J dropped 6 bases, with 11 bases sitting between them. Germline V gene sequence: CDR1 LNHNV, CDR2 YYDKDF (reference sequence). The CDR3 contains 14 residues. Sequenced by immunoSEQ multiplex PCR; TCRdb stores in-frame clones only, minus some. The sample yields millions of clones, just over 90% seen once. Source material: naive CD4+ T cells from PBMCs. Noted subset: CD45RA+ positively selected. This chain links TRBV15 with TRBJ1-2, with TRBD1 as a possible D gene (6 bases). This TCR derives from a man between 18 and 29 years old in good health. Some clones in this sample may be carry-over from other donors' samples. The CDR3 protein is CATSRDRGADGYTF. The CDR3 nucleotides are TGTGCCACCAGCAGAGATAGGGGGGCTGATGGCTACACCTTC.